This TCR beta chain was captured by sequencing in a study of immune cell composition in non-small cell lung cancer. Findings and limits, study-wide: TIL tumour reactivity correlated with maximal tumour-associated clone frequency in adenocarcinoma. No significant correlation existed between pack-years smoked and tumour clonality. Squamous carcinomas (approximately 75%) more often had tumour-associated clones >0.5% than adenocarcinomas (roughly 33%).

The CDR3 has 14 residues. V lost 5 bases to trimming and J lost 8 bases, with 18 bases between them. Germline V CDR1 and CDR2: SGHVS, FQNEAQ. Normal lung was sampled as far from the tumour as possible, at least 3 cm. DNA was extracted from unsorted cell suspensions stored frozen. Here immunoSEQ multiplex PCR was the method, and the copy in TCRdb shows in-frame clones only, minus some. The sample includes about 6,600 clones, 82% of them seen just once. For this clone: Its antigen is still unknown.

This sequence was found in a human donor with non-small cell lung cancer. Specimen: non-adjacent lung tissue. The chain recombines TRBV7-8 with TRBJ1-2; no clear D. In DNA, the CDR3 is TGTGCCAGCAGCACCGGGAGGCGGCTTGACGGCTACACCTTC. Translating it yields CASSTGRRLDGYTF.